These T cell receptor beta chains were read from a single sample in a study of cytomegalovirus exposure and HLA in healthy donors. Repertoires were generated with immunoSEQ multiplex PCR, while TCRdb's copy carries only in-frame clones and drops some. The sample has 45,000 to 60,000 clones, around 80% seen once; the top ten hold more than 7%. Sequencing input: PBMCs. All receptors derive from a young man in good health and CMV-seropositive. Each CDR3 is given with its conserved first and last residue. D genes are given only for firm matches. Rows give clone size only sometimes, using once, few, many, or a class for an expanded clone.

CASRARMNTEAFF	TGTGCCAGCAGGGCCAGAATGAACACTGAAGCTTTCTTT	-	few	TRBJ1-1	TRBV2
CASSLDPGGAFPYGYTF	TGCGCCAGCAGCTTGGACCCGGGAGGCGCCTTTCCCTATGGCTACACCTTC	-	few	TRBJ1-2	TRBV5-1
CASSSQGRVPLHF	TGTGCCAGCAGCTCACAGGGGAGAGTCCCCCTCCACTTT	TRBD1	-	TRBJ1-6	TRBV7-2
CASSIFAGGSYNEQFF	TGTGCCAGTAGTATATTCGCAGGGGGCTCCTACAATGAGCAGTTCTTC	TRBD1	-	TRBJ2-1	TRBV19
CASSVAAGWDTEAFF	TGTGCCAGCAGCGTAGCAGCAGGGTGGGACACTGAAGCTTTCTTT	-	once	TRBJ1-1	TRBV9
CASSLGENTEAFF	TGTGCCAGCAGCTTGGGAGAGAACACTGAAGCTTTCTTT	-	-	TRBJ1-1	TRBV5-8
CASSAFYGYTF	TGTGCCAGCAGCGCCTTCTATGGCTACACCTTC	-	-	TRBJ1-2	TRBV9
CASSYDRGNQPQHF	TGTGCCAGCAGTTACGACAGGGGCAATCAGCCCCAGCATTTT	TRBD1	-	TRBJ1-5	TRBV2
CASSLDSGGSTGELFF	TGCGCCAGCAGCTTGGATAGCGGGGGGAGCACCGGGGAGCTGTTTTTT	TRBD2	-	TRBJ2-2	TRBV5-1
CASSERGQGVANEKLFF	TGTGCCAGCAGTGAGCGGGGGCAAGGGGTAGCTAATGAAAAACTGTTTTTT	-	-	TRBJ1-4	TRBV6-1
CASQPTGVGTGELFF	TGTGCCAGTCAACCGACAGGGGTGGGCACCGGGGAGCTGTTTTTT	TRBD1	few	TRBJ2-2	TRBV6-5
CASSEDTAANYGYTF	TGTGCCAGCAGTGAAGATACCGCAGCTAACTATGGCTACACCTTC	-	-	TRBJ1-2	TRBV6-1
CASSLAGTVQHNEQFF	TGTGCCAGCAGCTTAGCAGGGACTGTCCAACACAATGAGCAGTTCTTC	-	-	TRBJ2-1	TRBV7-3
CASSTHRTGSSGANVLTF	TGTGCCAGCAGCACCCACAGGACAGGGAGCTCTGGGGCCAACGTCCTGACTTTC	TRBD1	-	TRBJ2-6	TRBV9
CASSLSWGLDYEQYF	TGTGCCAGCAGTTTATCATGGGGACTAGACTACGAGCAGTACTTC	TRBD2	-	TRBJ2-7	TRBV27
CASSVLTGGNEQFF	TGTGCCAGCAGCGTCCTCACAGGGGGCAATGAGCAGTTCTTC	TRBD1	-	TRBJ2-1	TRBV9
CASSKGQPVEAFF	TGCGCCAGCAGCAAAGGACAGCCAGTGGAAGCTTTCTTT	-	-	TRBJ1-1	TRBV5-1
CASSETTGNYGYTF	TGCGCCAGCAGCGAGACGACAGGGAACTATGGCTACACCTTC	TRBD1	-	TRBJ1-2	TRBV5-1